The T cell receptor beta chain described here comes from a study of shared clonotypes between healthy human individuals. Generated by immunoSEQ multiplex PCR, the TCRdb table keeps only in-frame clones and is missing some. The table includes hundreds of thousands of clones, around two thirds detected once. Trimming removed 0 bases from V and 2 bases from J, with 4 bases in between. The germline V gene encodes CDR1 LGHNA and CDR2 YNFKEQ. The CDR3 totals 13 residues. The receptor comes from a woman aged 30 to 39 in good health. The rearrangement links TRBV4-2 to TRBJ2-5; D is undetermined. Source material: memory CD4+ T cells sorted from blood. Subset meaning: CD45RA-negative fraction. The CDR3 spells CASSQDRQETQYF. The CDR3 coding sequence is TGTGCCAGCAGCCAAGATCGACAAGAGACCCAGTACTTC.